The T cell receptor (beta chain) described here comes from a study of T-cell reconstitution after alpha-beta-depleted transplantation in children (dated by TCRdb to about 2016). With regard to the full study: Using TCR repertoire profiling, the study followed T-cell immune reconstitution in a quantitative way in children after TCRalphabeta/CD19-depleted allogeneic hematopoietic cell transplantation.

This clonotype turned up a few times. The clone's antigen remains unknown. No base quality values were provided; no much bigger clone lies one nucleotide off. The library was produced with PCR. Sequencing used an Illumina HiSeq 2500. TCR libraries were prepared with molecular barcoding, using unique molecular identifiers to normalize TCRbeta repertoire quantification. The public reads were reanalyzed by TCRdb: fastp trimming at Q25, MiXCR alignment, in-frame beta chains only. Entries that share a CDR3 protein sequence are merged under the most common genes and DNA. Recorded for this sample are 500,000 to 650,000 distinct CDR3 sequences; around 13% of them occurred a single time. Around 2.2% of the sample lies in the top ten. Explained via the paper, the treatment or condition label denotes: allogeneic hematopoietic cell transplantation with graft depleted of TCRalphabeta T cells and CD19 B cells. Transplant recipients were children who received TCRalphabeta/CD19-depleted allogeneic hematopoietic cell grafts.

CDR1 and CDR2 are read off the germline V gene as MNHNS and SASEGT. V sheds 6 bases and J sheds 5 bases, leaving 16 bases between their ends. The CDR3 measures 15 amino acids from cysteine to phenylalanine. The only DNA kept is the CDR3, 45 bases in frame from the first base. Results the study describes overall, beyond this receptor: In some patients, high TCRbeta diversity at day 60 was attributed to recipient T cells and intrathymic progenitors that had survived conditioning. Over the following months the frequencies of hyperexpanded clones went down, and after one year T-cell counts and TCRbeta diversity were mostly credited to newly produced T cells. The apparently early recovery of alphabetaT-cell counts about two months after transplant reportedly depended on only several hundred rapidly expanded clones that came from non-depleted graft cells.

Recombination joined TRBV6-1 with TRBJ2-2, with the D gene too uncertain to name. The sample was PBMCs, mostly from graft donor cells, taken 360 days after TCRalphabeta/CD19-depleted stem cell transplant. The origin of this receptor is a male patient younger than 18 who had a stem cell transplant for acute myeloid leukemia, so the T cells may come from the graft donor. The DNA is as follows: TGTGCCAGCAGATTGGCGCAAGCGAGGACCGGGGAGCTGTTTTTT. Its protein product is CASRLAQARTGELFF.